The present TCR beta chain was sequenced within a study of blood T cell repertoires in COVID-19. Clones were read by immunoSEQ multiplex PCR, and TCRdb kept only the in-frame ones, dropping some. The table includes around 390,000 clones, approximately 87% detected once. Trimming removed 0 bases from V and 8 bases from J; junction bases left unmatched: 10. Looked up from germline, CDR1 is LGHNA and CDR2 is YNFKEQ. The CDR3 extends over 17 amino acids. The chain recombines TRBV4-2 with TRBJ1-6, with TRBD1 identical over 7 bases. The source is a woman between 50 and 59 years old who had recovered from COVID-19. The sample consisted of PBMCs or T cells enriched from blood (not recorded which). The CDR3 DNA is TGTGCCAGCAGCCAAGACCCGACAGGGACATGGGATTCACCCCTCCACTTT. It is translated as CASSQDPTGTWDSPLHF.